This section outlines one T cell receptor beta chain sequence together with its context. Its target is unknown. Each patient with chemo-refractory metastatic non-small-cell lung cancer was treated with focal radiation plus CTLA-4 blockade using ipilimumab. This sample was included in a study of radiotherapy plus CTLA-4 blockade in lung cancer. Study overall: Objective responses were seen in roughly 20% of patients, disease control in less than 40%.

Method: immunoSEQ multiplex PCR; TCRdb's copy keeps in-frame clones and lacks some. The sample gives about 80,000 clones, under 85% of which show up once; approximately 0.81% is in the top ten. Study observations and caveats: The best prediction of response reportedly came from early blood T cell clone dynamics, with interferon-beta. TCR clones originating in tumors grew in number in blood after radiotherapy plus ipilimumab.

The sequencing here drew on peripheral blood, taken from a patient treated with radiotherapy plus ipilimumab. The clonotype comes from a human donor with non-small cell lung cancer who had stable disease on radiotherapy plus ipilimumab.

The CDR3 region is CASSPDEELYF. CDR3 in DNA: TGCGCCAGCAGCCCCGACGAAGAGCTGTATTTT. V gene TRBV5-1 combines with J gene TRBJ2-3; D unclear. Trimming removed 4 bases from V and 14 bases from J, with 14 bases in between. The CDR3 totals 11 residues. Germline V gene sequence: CDR1 SGHRS, CDR2 YFSETQ.